The 30 T cell receptor beta chains below were found in one sample sequenced in a study of cytomegalovirus exposure and HLA in healthy donors. Clones were sequenced by immunoSEQ multiplex PCR, and TCRdb holds only the in-frame ones, with some missing. The sample has some 330,000 clones; roughly 90% are singletons. The sequencing input was PBMCs. All receptors come from a woman aged 18-30 years in good health and CMV-seronegative.

The chain links TRBV4-3 to TRBJ1-3; 10 bases fit TRBD1. V trimming: 2 bases; J trimming: 4 bases; junction bases outside the gene matches: 17. Germline V lookup: CDR1 LGHNA, CDR2 YSLEER. The CDR3 runs 20 residues. This chain's CDR3 is CASSQTPGQGLLAQGNTIYF. The CDR3 DNA follows: TGCGCCAGCAGCCAAACACCGGGACAGGGGTTACTTGCGCAAGGAAACACCATATATTTT.

The chain uses TRBV6-1 and TRBJ1-5; 9 bases agree with TRBD1. This CDR3 has 14 residues. Trimming cost V 3 bases and J 4 bases; bases outside gene matches: 1. The germline V gene has CDR1 MNHNS and CDR2 SASEGT. The CDR3 DNA sequence: TGTGCCAGCAGTGATGGACAGGGGAATCAGCCCCAGCATTTT. This sequence encodes CASSDGQGNQPQHF.

V gene TRBV18 combines with J gene TRBJ1-5; TRBD1 might be the D (5 bases). V was pared by 2 bases and J by 7 bases, with 18 bases between. The CDR3 has 16 residues. Germline V CDR1 and CDR2: KGHSH, LQKENI. The chain's CDR3 is CASSPGPGNLRQPQHF. In DNA, the CDR3 is TGTGCCAGCTCACCAGGCCCAGGGAACCTCAGGCAGCCCCAGCATTTT.

The V and J genes are TRBV7-8 and TRBJ2-5; TRBD1 might be the D (6 bases). V was trimmed by 5 bases and J by 0 bases, leaving 10 bases between them. Per germline, CDR1 SGHVS and CDR2 FQNEAQ. The CDR3 has 14 amino acids. CDR3 region: CASSLGQYQETQYF. The CDR3 nucleotides are TGTGCCAGCAGCCTCGGACAGTACCAAGAGACCCAGTACTTC.

J is TRBJ2-1 and V is TRBV7-2; possibly TRBD1 for D (7 bases). Trimming cost V 0 bases and J 3 bases, with 12 bases left between them. The CDR3 is 16 residues long. The germline gives CDR1 SGHTA, CDR2 FQGNSA. CDR3 nucleotides: TGTGCCAGCAGCTTAGCAGGCAGGGGGGTCTACAATGAGCAGTTCTTC. It encodes CASSLAGRGVYNEQFF.

The chain links TRBV7-9 to TRBJ2-3, with 9 bases aligning to TRBD2. The V gene end was trimmed by 3 bases and the J gene end by 0 bases; junction bases not matched to a gene: 4. The germline V gene has CDR1 SEHNR and CDR2 FQNEAQ (reference sequence). This CDR3 is 16 amino acids long. The DNA for the CDR3 is TGTGCCAGCAGCTTTCTAGCGGGAACTAGCACAGATACGCAGTATTTT. Translated: CASSFLAGTSTDTQYF.

This clone is a singleton in its sample. The chain couples TRBV6-5 to TRBJ2-7; D call uncertain. V lost 0 bases and J 0 bases, leaving 12 bases between the germline ends. The CDR3 sequence is 16 residues long. Looked up from germline, CDR1 is MNHEY and CDR2 is SVGAGI. The CDR3 sequence is CASSYSSPHLSYEQYF. The CDR3 DNA sequence: TGTGCCAGCAGTTACTCGAGTCCCCATCTCTCCTACGAGCAGTACTTC.

The chain is built from TRBV9 and TRBJ2-2, with 7 nucleotides matching TRBD2. The CDR3 is made up of 14 amino acids. J was trimmed by 6 bases and V by 4 bases; bases with no gene match: 6. Germline-derived CDR1 and CDR2 are SGDLS and YYNGEE. This chain's CDR3 is CASSRLAGAGELFF. CDR3 nucleotide sequence: TGTGCCAGCAGCCGACTAGCAGGAGCCGGGGAGCTGTTTTTT.

The table lists this clone with a few counts. The V and J genes are TRBV5-1 and TRBJ1-5; perhaps TRBD1 as D (5 bases). The CDR3 extends over 14 amino acids. V was pared by 4 bases and J by 11 bases, with 19 bases between. From germline, CDR1 is SGHRS and CDR2 YFSETQ. The CDR3 region has the DNA TGCGCCAGCAGCCGGGGGGACGGAACGTTGGCCCAGCATTTT. Translating it yields CASSRGDGTLAQHF.

This clone was recorded only once. The chain carries TRBV13 and TRBJ2-7, with 15 bases aligning to TRBD2. V was pared by 5 bases and J by 2 bases, with 4 bases of the junction left unmatched. The germline V gene encodes CDR1 PRHDT and CDR2 FYEKMQ (reference sequence). The CDR3 loop spans 16 amino acids. DNA for the CDR3: TGTGCCAGCAGCCCTGGACTAGCGGGAGGGCCCTACGAGCAGTACTTC. Translating gives CASSPGLAGGPYEQYF.

The chain is built from TRBV5-1 and TRBJ1-2; D is unclear. The V gene's germline CDR1 is SGHRS and CDR2 YFSETQ. V dropped 1 base and J dropped 0 bases, with 7 bases sitting between them. The CDR3 runs 14 residues. The CDR3 region is CASSLLLANYGYTF. The DNA for the CDR3 is TGCGCCAGCAGCTTGTTACTTGCTAACTATGGCTACACCTTC.

CDR3 amino acids: CAGREAANEKLFF. CDR3 DNA sequence: TGTGCAGGGAGGGAGGCAGCTAATGAAAAACTGTTTTTT. The chain couples TRBV2 to TRBJ1-4; D is ambiguous. The CDR3 contains 13 residues. Germline values: CDR1 SNHLY, CDR2 FYNNEI. The variable domain in full, completed from reference TRBV2 and TRBJ1-4, reads EPEVTQTPSHQVTQMGQEVILRCVPISNHLYFYWYRQILGQKVEFLVSFYNNEISEKSEIFDDQFSVERPDGSNFTLKIRSTKLEDSAMYFCAGREAANEKLFFGSGTQLSVL.

CDR3 nucleotide sequence: TGTGCCAGCAGCTTTGACAGGGGTTCCTACGAGCAGTACTTC. This encodes CASSFDRGSYEQYF. The gene calls are TRBV7-2 and TRBJ2-7, with 8 positions matching TRBD1. The germline V gene encodes CDR1 SGHTA and CDR2 FQGNSA. J gave up 1 base and V 3 bases, and 2 bases lay outside the gene matches. This CDR3 contains 14 residues.

The table lists this clone with a count of one. J is TRBJ1-5 and V is TRBV5-1; TRBD1 matches at 9 bases. The CDR3 runs 14 residues. Unmatched junction bases numbered 1, after V lost 0 bases and J lost 6 bases. The germline CDR1 and CDR2 sequences are SGHRS and YFSETQ. The CDR3 is CASSLETGGQPQHF. In DNA, the CDR3 is TGCGCCAGCAGCTTGGAGACAGGGGGTCAGCCCCAGCATTTT.

The rearrangement joins TRBV5-6 to TRBJ2-3; 8 positions agree with TRBD1. Trimming at V came to 2 bases and at J to 4 bases, leaving 6 bases not matched to a gene. Germline loops: CDR1 SGHDT, CDR2 YYEEEE. The CDR3 consists of 15 residues. DNA of the CDR3: TGTGCCAGCAGCTTCGGACAGGGTGGCGCAGATACGCAGTATTTT. Translating gives CASSFGQGGADTQYF. Complete variable domain (other parts from reference TRBV5-6 and TRBJ2-3): DAGVTQSPTHLIKTRGQQVTLRCSPKSGHDTVSWYQQALGQGPQFIFQYYEEEERQRGNFPDRFSGHQFPNYSSELNVNALLLGDSALYLCASSFGQGGADTQYFGPGTRLTVL.

This rearrangement joins TRBV28 to TRBJ1-2; D is undetermined. This CDR3 is built from 12 residues. V was cut by 3 bases and J by 7 bases, with 9 bases left in between. Germline V gene lookup returns CDR1 MDHEN and CDR2 SYDVKM. CDR3 amino acids: CASSLDGSGYTF. The CDR3 region has the DNA TGTGCCAGCAGTTTGGATGGGAGTGGCTACACCTTC.

This clone came up a few times. The rearrangement joins TRBV30 to TRBJ2-7; 9 bases fit TRBD2. Germline lookup yields CDR1 GTSNPN and CDR2 SVGIG (reference sequence). Losses at the gene ends were 0 bases for V and 7 bases for J; bases not matched to a gene: 7. The CDR3 totals 14 residues. CDR3 DNA sequence: TGTGCCTGGAGTGTACAAGCGGGAGGCGGGGAGCAGTACTTC. The encoded protein is CAWSVQAGGGEQYF.

The gene calls are TRBV27 and TRBJ2-7; a possible D gene is TRBD1 (8 bases). Trimming stripped 7 bases from V and 0 bases from J, with 19 bases between. This CDR3 region has 16 residues. Germline assignment: CDR1 MNHEY and CDR2 SMNVEV (reference sequence). The CDR3: CASTPGGQAFSYEQYF. Written as DNA, the CDR3 is TGTGCCAGCACCCCGGGGGGACAGGCTTTCTCCTACGAGCAGTACTTC.

V is TRBV7-3 and J is TRBJ2-1, with D unclear. Trimming cost V 1 base and J 8 bases, with 9 bases left between them. Germline assignment: CDR1 SGHTA and CDR2 FQGTGA. The CDR3 length is 13 residues. DNA for the CDR3: TGTGCCAGCAGCTTAAGTTGGGCCGATGAGCAGTTCTTC. Amino acid sequence: CASSLSWADEQFF.

V usage is TRBV9 and J usage is TRBJ2-7; maybe TRBD2 (6 bases). The germline V and J ends were trimmed by 3 bases and 3 bases, with 22 bases remaining between them. CDR1 is SGDLS, CDR2 YYNGEE, per germline. The CDR3 contains 17 residues. The DNA for the CDR3 is TGTGCCAGCAGCGCGAGCCCTACCGGGACTTCCTACTACGAGCAGTACTTC. Amino acids: CASSASPTGTSYYEQYF.

J is TRBJ1-1 and V is TRBV5-1; 8 nucleotides match TRBD1. The CDR3 extends over 16 amino acids. V lost 4 bases, J lost 4 bases, and 12 bases stayed unmatched. The germline V gene encodes CDR1 SGHRS and CDR2 YFSETQ. The DNA of the CDR3 is TGCGCCAGCAGCCCCGGACAGGGAGCAGGGGGCACTGAAGCTTTCTTT. This gives the protein CASSPGQGAGGTEAFF. The variable domain in full, with the rest retrieved from reference TRBV5-1 and TRBJ1-1, is KAGVTQTPRYLIKTRGQQVTLSCSPISGHRSVSWYQQTPGQGLQFLFEYFSETQRNKGNFPGRFSGRQFSNSRSEMNVSTLELGDSALYLCASSPGQGAGGTEAFFGQGTRLTVV.

The chain combines TRBV28 with TRBJ1-5, with D uncertain. The V and J ends lost 6 bases and 1 base respectively, with 16 bases between them. The CDR3 spans 16 residues. Per the germline V gene, CDR1 is MDHEN and CDR2 is SYDVKM. Here the CDR3 reads CASSPTGSRSNQPQHF. The CDR3 bases are TGTGCCAGCAGCCCTACGGGGTCTAGGAGCAATCAGCCCCAGCATTTT.

This rearrangement joins TRBV25-1 to TRBJ2-1; D remains unclear. Trimming took 1 base from V and 6 from J, leaving 7 bases between them. This CDR3 is 13 amino acids long. Per the germline V gene, CDR1 is MGHDK and CDR2 is SYGVNS. CDR3 residues: CASSEFNTNEQFF. The CDR3 DNA reads TGTGCCAGCAGTGAATTTAACACCAATGAGCAGTTCTTC.

The V call is TRBV25-1, the J call TRBJ1-1; possibly TRBD1 for D (5 bases). V gave up 7 bases and J gave up 4 bases, with 22 bases separating them. The CDR3 consists of 16 residues. Germline lookup yields CDR1 MGHDK and CDR2 SYGVNS. For the CDR3, the DNA is TGTGCCAGCAAGCCTTATAGTGGGGGAGGGGTCACTGAAGCTTTCTTT. Residues: CASKPYSGGGVTEAFF.

The chain links TRBV7-2 to TRBJ2-3; weak D call: TRBD1 (5 bases). The CDR3 has 14 amino acids. Looked up from germline, CDR1 is SGHTA and CDR2 is FQGNSA. Trimming left V 1 base short and J 7 bases short, with 12 bases between. CDR3 coding DNA: TGTGCCAGCAGCTTAGTTCGTGGGGCACATACGCAGTATTTT. As protein: CASSLVRGAHTQYF.

As to this clone: One end of the junction varies from germline; a read error may be responsible. The chain has TRBV2 and TRBJ1-2; unclear D gene. The CDR3 consists of 11 residues. Germline CDR1 and CDR2: SNHLY and FYNNEI. The CDR3 loop is CASTLMGGYGF. CDR3 coding DNA: TGTGCCAGCACTCTCATGGGAGGGTACGGCTTC. Full variable domain (missing parts from reference TRBV2 and TRBJ1-2): EPEVTQTPSHQVTQMGQEVILRCVPISNHLYFYWYRQILGQKVEFLVSFYNNEISEKSEIFDDQFSVERPDGSNFTLKIRSTKLEDSAMYFCASTLMGGYGFGSGTRLTVV.

The chain's CDR3 is CASSRGQGAGELFF. The CDR3 nucleotides are TGCGCCAGCAGCAGAGGACAGGGTGCCGGGGAGCTGTTTTTT. The chain uses TRBV4-3 and TRBJ2-2; 8 nucleotides agree with TRBD1. V lost 5 bases to trimming and J lost 6 bases; unmatched junction nucleotides: 5. The CDR3 covers 14 residues. The V gene's germline CDR1 is LGHNA and CDR2 YSLEER.

This chain links TRBV5-1 with TRBJ2-2; a possible D gene is TRBD2 (5 bases). CDR3 size: 16 residues. V dropped 5 bases and J dropped 4 bases, with 18 bases sitting between them. Germline CDR1 and CDR2: SGHRS and YFSETQ. The CDR3 loop is CASSPAPEGGTGELFF. In DNA form, the CDR3 reads TGCGCCAGCAGTCCCGCTCCCGAGGGCGGCACCGGGGAGCTGTTTTTT.

The genes are TRBV28 and TRBJ1-1, with a possible D match to TRBD1 (6 bases). The CDR3 has 14 residues. Germline CDR1 reads MDHEN; CDR2 reads SYDVKM. Deletions cut 5 bases from V and 7 bases from J, with 17 bases between. The CDR3 loop is CASSLSGAVGEAFF. CDR3 nucleotides: TGTGCCAGCAGTCTATCAGGGGCCGTTGGTGAAGCTTTCTTT. The whole variable domain, filled in from reference TRBV28 and TRBJ1-1, reads DVKVTQSSRYLVKRTGEKVFLECVQDMDHENMFWYRQDPGLGLRLIYFSYDVKMKEKGDIPEGYSVSREKKERFSLILESASTNQTSMYLCASSLSGAVGEAFFGQGTRLTVV.

The rearrangement uses TRBV6-1 and TRBJ2-7; D is unresolved. The germline V gene has CDR1 MNHNS and CDR2 SASEGT. This CDR3 is 15 amino acids long. V lost 0 bases, J lost 4 bases, and 13 bases lay in between. The CDR3 DNA is TGTGCCAGCAGTGAAGCCGCCTCGTCTCGGTACGAGCAGTACTTC. Its protein is CASSEAASSRYEQYF.